The clone carrying this TCR beta chain occurred a few times. What it binds is not known. Germline values: CDR1 LNHDA, CDR2 SQIVND (reference sequence). CDR3 length equals 15 residues. V was shortened by 6 bases and J by 2 bases, with 17 bases between the two germline ends. The data originate from a study of molecular identifiers for immune sequencing clone quantification. Study-level findings and limits: The share of molecules held by clones above 20 RNA copies was over 99% in effector cells and under 1% in naive cells.

Using its own MiXCR run on the PCR reads, TCRdb lists one record per CDR3 protein. The sample gives roughly 630,000 distinct CDR3 sequences, 25% of which show up once; about 0.84% is in the top ten. With RNA at 10%, 30% or 50%, naive CD8 libraries came from approximately 22,000 to 940,000 sorted cells. The authors sorted naive CD8 T cells as CD8+CD4-CCR7+CD45RA+. Sequencing was performed on naive CD8+ T cells from blood, with Jurkat cell RNA spiked in. Indicated subset: FACS-sorted CD8+CD4-CCR7+CD45RA+ naive T cells. The clonotype was recovered from a human donor in good health. Some libraries in this study had Jurkat cell RNA spiked in. This chain joins TRBV19 and TRBJ2-7, with a possible D match to TRBD1 (6 bases). The DNA of the CDR3 is TGTGCCAGTAGAGAGAGACAGGATCTTACCTACGAGCAGTACTTC. Its translation: CASRERQDLTYEQYF.